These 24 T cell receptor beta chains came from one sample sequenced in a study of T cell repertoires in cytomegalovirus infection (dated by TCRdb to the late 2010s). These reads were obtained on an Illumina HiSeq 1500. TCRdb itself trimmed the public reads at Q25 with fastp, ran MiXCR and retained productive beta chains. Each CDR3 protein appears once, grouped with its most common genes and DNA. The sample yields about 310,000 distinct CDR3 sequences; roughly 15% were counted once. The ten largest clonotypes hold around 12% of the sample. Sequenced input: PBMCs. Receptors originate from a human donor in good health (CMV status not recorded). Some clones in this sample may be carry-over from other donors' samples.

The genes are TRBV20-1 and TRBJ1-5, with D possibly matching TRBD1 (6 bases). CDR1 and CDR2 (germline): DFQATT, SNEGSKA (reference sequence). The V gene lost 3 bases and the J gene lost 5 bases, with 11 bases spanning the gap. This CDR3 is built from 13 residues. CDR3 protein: CSARKQGDQPQHF. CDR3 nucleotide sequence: TGCAGTGCTAGGAAACAGGGTGATCAGCCCCAGCATTTT.

Written as DNA, the CDR3 is TGTGCCAGCAGCCCGGGGGGACAGGGGGCCCCTCGAGGGGGTGAAAAACTGTTTTTT. Protein: CASSPGGQGAPRGGEKLFF. V and J are TRBV2 and TRBJ1-4; TRBD1 matches at 12 bases. After removal of 6 bases from V and 7 bases from J, the junction contained 18 bases not matched to a gene. CDR1 SNHLY and CDR2 FYNNEI come from the germline V gene. The CDR3 is 19 residues long.

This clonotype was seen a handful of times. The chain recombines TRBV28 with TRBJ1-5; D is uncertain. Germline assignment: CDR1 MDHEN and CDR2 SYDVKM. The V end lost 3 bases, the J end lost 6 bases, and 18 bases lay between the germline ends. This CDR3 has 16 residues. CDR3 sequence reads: CASSLGPRESGQPQHF. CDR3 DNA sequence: TGTGCCAGCAGTTTGGGCCCCCGCGAATCCGGTCAGCCCCAGCATTTT.

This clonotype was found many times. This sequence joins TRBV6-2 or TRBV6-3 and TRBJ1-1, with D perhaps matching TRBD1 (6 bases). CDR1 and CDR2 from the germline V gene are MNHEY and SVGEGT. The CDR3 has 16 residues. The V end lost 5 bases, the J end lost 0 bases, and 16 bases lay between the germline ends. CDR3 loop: CASSAQTGSMNTEAFF. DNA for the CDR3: TGTGCCAGCAGTGCCCAAACAGGGTCAATGAACACTGAAGCTTTCTTT.

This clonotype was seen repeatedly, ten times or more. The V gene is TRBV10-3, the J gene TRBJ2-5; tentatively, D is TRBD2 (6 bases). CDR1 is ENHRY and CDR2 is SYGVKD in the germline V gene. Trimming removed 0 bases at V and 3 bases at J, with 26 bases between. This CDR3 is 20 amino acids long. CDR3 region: CAISESVIGQAHGGKETQYF. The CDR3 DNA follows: TGTGCCATCAGTGAGTCGGTAATCGGACAAGCCCATGGAGGGAAAGAGACCCAGTACTTC.

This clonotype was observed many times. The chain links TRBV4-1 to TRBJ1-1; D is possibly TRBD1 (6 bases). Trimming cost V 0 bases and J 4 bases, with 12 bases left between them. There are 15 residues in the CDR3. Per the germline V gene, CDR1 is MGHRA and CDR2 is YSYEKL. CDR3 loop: CASSQERGGGTEAFF. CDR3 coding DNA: TGCGCCAGCAGCCAAGAGAGGGGGGGAGGCACTGAAGCTTTCTTT.

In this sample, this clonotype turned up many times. CDR3 nucleotide sequence: TGTGCCAGCAGCTTAGGGCAGAACCTGGCCTCAAACATTCAGTACTTC. This gives the protein CASSLGQNLASNIQYF. The V call is TRBV7-2, the J call TRBJ2-4; D is undetermined. The CDR3 is made up of 16 amino acids. CDR1 is SGHTA, CDR2 FQGNSA, per germline. The ends were cut back, 1 base at V and 6 bases at J, with 16 bases in the middle.

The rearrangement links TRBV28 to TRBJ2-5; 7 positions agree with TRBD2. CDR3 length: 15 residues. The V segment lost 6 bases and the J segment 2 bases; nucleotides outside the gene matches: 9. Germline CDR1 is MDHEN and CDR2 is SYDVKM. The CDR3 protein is CASSLGGGMQETQYF. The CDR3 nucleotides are TGTGCCAGCAGCCTGGGGGGAGGGATGCAAGAGACCCAGTACTTC.

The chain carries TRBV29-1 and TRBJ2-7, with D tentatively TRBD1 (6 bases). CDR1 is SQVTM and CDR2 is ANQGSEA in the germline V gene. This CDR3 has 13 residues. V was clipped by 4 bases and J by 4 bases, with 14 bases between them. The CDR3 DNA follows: TGCAGCGTTGCACAGGGTGTGGTATACGAGCAGTACTTC. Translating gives CSVAQGVVYEQYF.

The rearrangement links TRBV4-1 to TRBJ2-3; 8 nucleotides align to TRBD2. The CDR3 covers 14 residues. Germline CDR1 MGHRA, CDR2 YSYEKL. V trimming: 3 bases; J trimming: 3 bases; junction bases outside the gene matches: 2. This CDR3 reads CASSHERGTDTQYF. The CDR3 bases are TGCGCCAGCAGCCACGAGCGGGGGACAGATACGCAGTATTTT.

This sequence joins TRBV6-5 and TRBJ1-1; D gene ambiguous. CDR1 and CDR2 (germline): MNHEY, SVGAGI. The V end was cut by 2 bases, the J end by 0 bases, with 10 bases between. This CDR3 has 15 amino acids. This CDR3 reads CASSYTLRMNTEAFF. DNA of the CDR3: TGTGCCAGCAGTTACACCTTAAGGATGAACACTGAAGCTTTCTTT.

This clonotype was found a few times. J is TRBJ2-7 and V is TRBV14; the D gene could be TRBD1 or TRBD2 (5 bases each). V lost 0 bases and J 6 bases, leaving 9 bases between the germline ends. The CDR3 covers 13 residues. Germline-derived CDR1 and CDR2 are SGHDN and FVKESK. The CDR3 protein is CASSQDLGREQYF. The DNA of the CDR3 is TGTGCCAGCAGCCAAGATCTGGGACGCGAGCAGTACTTC.

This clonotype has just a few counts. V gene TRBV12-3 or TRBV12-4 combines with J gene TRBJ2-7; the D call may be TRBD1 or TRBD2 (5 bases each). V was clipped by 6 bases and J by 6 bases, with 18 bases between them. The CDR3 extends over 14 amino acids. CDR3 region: CASSGTQAPPEQYF. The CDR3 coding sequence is TGTGCCAGCAGCGGGACGCAGGCCCCCCCCGAGCAGTACTTC.

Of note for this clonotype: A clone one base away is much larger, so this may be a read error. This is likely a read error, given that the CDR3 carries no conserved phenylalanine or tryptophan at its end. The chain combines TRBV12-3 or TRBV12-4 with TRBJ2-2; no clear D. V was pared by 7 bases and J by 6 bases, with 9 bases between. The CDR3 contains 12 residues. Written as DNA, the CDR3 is TGTGCCAGCATCTTTAGGCCCGGGGAGCTGTTTCTT. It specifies CASIFRPGELFL.

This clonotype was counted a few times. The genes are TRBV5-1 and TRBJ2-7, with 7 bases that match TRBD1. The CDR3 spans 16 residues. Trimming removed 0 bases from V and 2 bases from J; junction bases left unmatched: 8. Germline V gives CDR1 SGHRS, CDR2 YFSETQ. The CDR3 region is CASSLAGGTATYEQYF. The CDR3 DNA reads TGCGCCAGCAGCTTGGCCGGTGGGACAGCAACCTACGAGCAGTACTTC. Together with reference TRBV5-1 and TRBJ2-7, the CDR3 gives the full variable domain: KAGVTQTPRYLIKTRGQQVTLSCSPISGHRSVSWYQQTPGQGLQFLFEYFSETQRNKGNFPGRFSGRQFSNSRSEMNVSTLELGDSALYLCASSLAGGTATYEQYFGPGTRLTVT.

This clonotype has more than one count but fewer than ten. The CDR3 loop is CASTQGYNQPQHF. CDR3 in DNA: TGTGCCAGCACCCAGGGGTACAATCAGCCCCAGCATTTT. The chain has TRBV6-5 and TRBJ1-5, with D possibly matching TRBD1 (6 bases). The CDR3 contains 13 residues. Trimming removed 7 bases from V and 3 bases from J, with 10 bases in between. CDR1 is MNHEY and CDR2 is SVGAGI in the germline V gene.

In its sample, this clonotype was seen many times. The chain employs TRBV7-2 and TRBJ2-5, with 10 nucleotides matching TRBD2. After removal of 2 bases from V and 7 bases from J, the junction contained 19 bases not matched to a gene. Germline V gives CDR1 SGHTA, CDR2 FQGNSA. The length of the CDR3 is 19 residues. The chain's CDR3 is CASSLFSRLGSGGSGTQYF. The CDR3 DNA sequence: TGTGCCAGCAGCTTATTTAGTAGACTGGGTAGCGGGGGGTCCGGGACCCAGTACTTC. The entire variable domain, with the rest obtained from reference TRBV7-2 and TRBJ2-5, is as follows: GAGVSQSPSNKVTEKGKDVELRCDPISGHTALYWYRQSLGQGLEFLIYFQGNSAPDKSGLPSDRFSAERTGGSVSTLTIQRTQQEDSAVYLCASSLFSRLGSGGSGTQYFGPGTRLLVL.

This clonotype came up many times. CDR3 bases: TGTGCCAGCAGCTCCGCGGTCAGGGCAGGGACCCAGTACTTC. Amino acid sequence: CASSSAVRAGTQYF. The V and J genes are TRBV7-9 and TRBJ2-5, with a tentative D call TRBD1 (5 bases). Trimming pared 4 bases from V and 7 bases from J, leaving 16 bases between. This CDR3 is built from 14 residues. CDR1 is SEHNR and CDR2 is FQNEAQ in the germline V gene (reference sequence).

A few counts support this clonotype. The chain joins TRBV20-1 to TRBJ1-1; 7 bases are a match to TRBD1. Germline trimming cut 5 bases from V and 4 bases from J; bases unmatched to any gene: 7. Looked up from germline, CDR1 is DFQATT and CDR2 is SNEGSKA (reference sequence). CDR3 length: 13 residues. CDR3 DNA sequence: TGCAGTGCTCAAGGAGGGGGCGGCACTGAAGCTTTCTTT. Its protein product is CSAQGGGGTEAFF.

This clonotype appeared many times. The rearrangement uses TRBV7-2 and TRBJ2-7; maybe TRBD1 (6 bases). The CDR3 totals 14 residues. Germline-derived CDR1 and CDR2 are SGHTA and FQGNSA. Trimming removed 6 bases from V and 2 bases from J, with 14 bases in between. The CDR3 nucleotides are TGTGCCAGCAGTCCTGACAGGCGCGCCTACGAGCAGTACTTC. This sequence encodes CASSPDRRAYEQYF.

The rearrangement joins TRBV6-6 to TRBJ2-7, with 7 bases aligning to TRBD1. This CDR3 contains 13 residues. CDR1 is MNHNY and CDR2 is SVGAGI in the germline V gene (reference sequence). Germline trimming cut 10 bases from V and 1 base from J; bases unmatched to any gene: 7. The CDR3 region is CATRDSGSYEQYF. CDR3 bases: TGTGCCACCCGGGACAGTGGTTCCTACGAGCAGTACTTC.

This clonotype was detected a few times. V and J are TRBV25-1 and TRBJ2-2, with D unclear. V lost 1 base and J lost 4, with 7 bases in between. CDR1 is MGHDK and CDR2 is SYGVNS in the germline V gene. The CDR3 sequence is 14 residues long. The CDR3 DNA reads TGTGCCAGCAGTGAATCTCTGGGCACCGGGGAGCTGTTTTTT. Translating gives CASSESLGTGELFF.

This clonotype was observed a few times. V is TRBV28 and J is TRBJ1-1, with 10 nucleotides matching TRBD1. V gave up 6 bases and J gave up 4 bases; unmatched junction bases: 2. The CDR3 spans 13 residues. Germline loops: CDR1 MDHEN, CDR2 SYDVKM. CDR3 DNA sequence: TGTGCCAGCAGACGACAGGGGGCCACTGAAGCTTTCTTT. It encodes CASRRQGATEAFF.

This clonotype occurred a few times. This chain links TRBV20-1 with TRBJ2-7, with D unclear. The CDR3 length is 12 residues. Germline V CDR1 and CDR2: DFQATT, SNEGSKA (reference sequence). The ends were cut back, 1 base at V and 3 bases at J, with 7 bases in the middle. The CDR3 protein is CSARGTLYEQYF. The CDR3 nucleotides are TGCAGTGCTAGAGGGACCCTCTACGAGCAGTACTTC.